This entry is about one TCR beta chain. The data derive from a study of blood T cell repertoires in COVID-19. Study overall: Sources were T cells, B-cell-depleted T cells, or PBMCs; the material itself was cDNA or gDNA.

Data came from immunoSEQ multiplex PCR; TCRdb stores just in-frame clones and leaves some out. The sample carries 80,000 or so clones, roughly 90% recorded once. The clonotype comes from a human donor in a cohort sampled during active COVID-19. The sample was peripheral blood.

Here the CDR3 DNA reads TGTGCCAGCAGTTACTCAGGGGTCGGAAACACCATATATTTT. It specifies CASSYSGVGNTIYF. The chain recombines TRBV6-5 with TRBJ1-3; possibly TRBD1 for D (5 bases). V lost 0 bases and J lost 4, with 7 bases in between. This CDR3 is built from 14 residues. Germline loops: CDR1 MNHEY, CDR2 SVGAGI.